The T cell receptor (beta chain) described here comes from a study of shared clonotypes between healthy human individuals. General observations from the study: Estimated richness values were generally larger in naive subsets than in memory subsets.

V trimming: 4 bases; J trimming: 8 bases; junction bases outside the gene matches: 18. Germline loops: CDR1 MNHEY, CDR2 SMNVEV (reference sequence). CDR3 length: 17 residues. In the case of this clone: Its specificity is unknown.

Measured with immunoSEQ multiplex PCR; TCRdb has only the in-frame clones, and not every one. The table includes some 1 million clones, more than 65% detected once. The investigators split CD4+ cells into a CD45RA+ naive subset and a CD45RA-negative memory subset. The gene calls are TRBV27 and TRBJ2-3, with 7 nucleotides matching TRBD2. The material sequenced was memory CD4+ T cells sorted from blood. The subset: CD45RA-negative fraction. This TCR derives from a man between 18 and 29 years old in good health. CDR3 DNA: TGTGCCAGCAGTTCTCCATCGGGGACTACCATCCCCGGTACGCAGTATTTT. This translates into CASSSPSGTTIPGTQYF.